Presented here are 30 T cell receptor beta chains from one specimen sequenced in a study of T cells in Graves' hyperthyroidism and ophthalmopathy. Researchers took RNA transcripts and amplified the TCR beta CDR3 regions from them. HTBI primers were employed in a first-round RT-PCR of the TCR CDR3. MiXCR was run by TCRdb on the multiplex PCR reads, yielding one entry per CDR3 protein. The sample shows approximately 600,000 distinct CDR3 sequences, about 15% of them seen only once. The sequencing sample was made of blood. The receptors derive from a woman aged 25 to 45 with Graves' hyperthyroidism that later progressed to Graves' ophthalmopathy.

The table lists this clonotype with many counts. This chain joins TRBV7-8 and TRBJ2-1, with TRBD1 matching 7 bases. The CDR3 length is 14 residues. The J segment lost 8 bases and the V segment lost 4 bases, leaving 8 bases of the junction unmatched. Germline CDR1 reads SGHVS; CDR2 reads FQNEAQ. The CDR3 is CASSSRQGRDEQFF. The CDR3 bases are TGTGCCAGCAGCTCGAGACAGGGTAGGGATGAGCAGTTCTTC.

V and J are TRBV14 and TRBJ1-5; TRBD1 might be the D (5 bases). Trimming removed 1 base at V and 0 bases at J, with 13 bases between. The germline V gene encodes CDR1 SGHDN and CDR2 FVKESK. This CDR3 is built from 17 residues. CDR3 bases: TGTGCCAGCAGCCAAGGGGAGGGGCAATATAGCAATCAGCCCCAGCATTTT. Residues: CASSQGEGQYSNQPQHF. Full variable domain (missing parts from reference TRBV14 and TRBJ1-5): EAGVTQFPSHSVIEKGQTVTLRCDPISGHDNLYWYRRVMGKEIKFLLHFVKESKQDESGMPNNRFLAERTGGTYSTLKVQPAELEDSGVYFCASSQGEGQYSNQPQHFGDGTRLSIL.

Notes on this clonotype: A much larger clone differs from this one at a single base, so this may be a read error. V is TRBV27 and J is TRBJ1-2; 10 nucleotides agree with TRBD1. This CDR3 has 15 residues. Per germline, CDR1 MNHEY and CDR2 SMNVEV (reference sequence). This chain's CDR3 is CAGSSPGQGFHGYTF. The CDR3, as DNA: TGTGCCGGCAGTTCACCGGGACAGGGGTTCCATGGCTACACCTTC.

In its sample, this clonotype was seen many times. The chain employs TRBV9 and TRBJ2-7; the D gene is possibly TRBD2 (6 bases). Germline values: CDR1 SGDLS, CDR2 YYNGEE. The CDR3 loop spans 15 amino acids. Trimming left V 6 bases short and J 2 bases short, with 18 bases between. CDR3 in amino acids: CASNNWGSGTYEQYF. The CDR3 region has the DNA TGTGCCAGCAACAACTGGGGTAGCGGTACCTACGAGCAGTACTTC.

This clonotype was found many times. The rearrangement joins TRBV7-2 to TRBJ2-1; tentative D call: TRBD1 (7 bases). Germline V CDR1 and CDR2: SGHTA, FQGNSA. There are 15 residues in the CDR3. The germline V and J ends were trimmed by 5 bases and 7 bases, with 18 bases remaining between them. The CDR3 DNA reads as TGTGCCAGCAGCCCACGACAGGGAGGTAATAATGAGCAGTTCTTC. As protein: CASSPRQGGNNEQFF.

This clonotype was counted many times. This chain connects TRBV20-1 to TRBJ1-4, with D possibly being TRBD1 (5 bases). Germline loops: CDR1 DFQATT, CDR2 SNEGSKA (reference sequence). The V end lost 4 bases, the J end lost 7 bases, and 7 bases lay between the germline ends. The CDR3 runs to 11 residues. The CDR3 coding sequence is TGCAGTGCTATGGGGGTTGAAAAACTGTTTTTT. It is translated as CSAMGVEKLFF.

This clonotype was observed a handful of times. The chain uses TRBV14 and TRBJ2-3; tentatively, D is TRBD2 (6 bases). There are 17 residues in the CDR3. Per germline, CDR1 SGHDN and CDR2 FVKESK. The germline V and J ends were trimmed by 2 bases and 4 bases, with 19 bases remaining between them. Here the CDR3 DNA reads TGTGCCAGCAGCCAACACCGGGACTCCTATAGCTCAGATACGCAGTATTTT. It codes for CASSQHRDSYSSDTQYF.

Many counts were recorded for this clonotype. The J gene is TRBJ1-2, the V gene TRBV6-5; 7 nucleotides line up with TRBD1. Germline V gives CDR1 MNHEY, CDR2 SVGAGI. Losses at the gene ends were 0 bases for V and 5 bases for J; bases not matched to a gene: 6. The CDR3 consists of 15 residues. The CDR3 sequence is CASSYSPGTEYGYTF. Here the CDR3 DNA reads TGTGCCAGCAGTTACTCCCCCGGGACAGAGTATGGCTACACCTTC.

The chain joins TRBV5-8 to TRBJ2-3; 7 nucleotides match TRBD1. The CDR3 sequence is 14 residues long. Germline V CDR1 and CDR2: SGHTS, YDEGEE. The trim removed 0 bases at V and 4 bases at J, leaving 2 bases unmatched. The chain's CDR3 is CASSLDRGADTQYF. The CDR3 DNA is TGTGCCAGCAGCTTGGACAGGGGCGCAGATACGCAGTATTTT.

CDR3 in DNA: TGTGCTAGTGGTTTTGTACTGGCAGGGGGCCACGAGCAGTACTTC. It is translated as CASGFVLAGGHEQYF. The chain couples TRBV12-5 to TRBJ2-7, with 8 positions matching TRBD1. Germline V lookup: CDR1 LGHNT, CDR2 FRNRAP. The CDR3 length is 15 residues. V lost 3 bases and J lost 5; bases outside the gene matches: 9.

V usage is TRBV5-1 and J usage is TRBJ2-1, with 12 bases lining up with TRBD1. This CDR3 is built from 18 residues. CDR1 SGHRS and CDR2 YFSETQ come from the germline V gene. Losses at the gene ends were 4 bases for V and 5 bases for J; bases not matched to a gene: 13. In DNA, the CDR3 is TGCGCCAGCAGCGACGTCGCTTCGGGGACAGGGGGCCACAATGAGCAGTTCTTC. This sequence encodes CASSDVASGTGGHNEQFF.

This clonotype occurred a few times. The chain links TRBV6-1 to TRBJ2-1, with 9 bases lining up with TRBD1. V lost 6 bases to trimming and J lost 9 bases; unmatched junction nucleotides: 15. The CDR3 spans 16 residues. Germline V gene sequence: CDR1 MNHNS, CDR2 SASEGT. The CDR3: CASSHPPGTGPAEQFF. The CDR3 DNA reads as TGTGCCAGCAGCCACCCCCCCGGGACAGGGCCCGCTGAGCAGTTCTTC.

This clonotype has ten or more counts. V gene TRBV29-1 combines with J gene TRBJ1-2; no reliable D call. V was cut by 0 bases and J by 0 bases, with 5 bases left in between. Germline V gene lookup returns CDR1 SQVTM and CDR2 ANQGSEA. The CDR3 extends over 13 amino acids. In nucleotides, the CDR3 is TGCAGCGTTGAAGAATGGGCTAACTATGGCTACACCTTC. Translating it yields CSVEEWANYGYTF. Full variable domain (rest looked up from reference TRBV29-1 and TRBJ1-2): SAVISQKPSRDICQRGTSLTIQCQVDSQVTMMFWYRQQPGQSLTLIATANQGSEATYESGFVIDKFPISRPNLTFSTLTVSNMSPEDSSIYLCSVEEWANYGYTFGSGTRLTVV.

The genes are TRBV9 and TRBJ2-5; 7 bases align to TRBD1. This CDR3 contains 13 residues. Germline CDR1 reads SGDLS; CDR2 reads YYNGEE. V was pared by 3 bases and J by 8 bases, with 7 bases of the junction left unmatched. The CDR3 DNA reads TGTGCCAGCAGCGACCGGGACAGCCTCACCCAGTACTTC. Translated: CASSDRDSLTQYF.

As for this clonotype: The junction departs from the called germline gene at one end, perhaps through a read error. J is TRBJ1-4 and V is TRBV30, with D perhaps matching TRBD1 (6 bases). In germline, CDR1 is GTSNPN, CDR2 SVGIG (reference sequence). The CDR3 is 16 residues long. CDR3 coding DNA: TGTGCCCGGAGAGACAGGAGTCTGATCCGTAATGAAAAACTGTTTTTT. Protein: CARRDRSLIRNEKLFF.

This clonotype occurred many times. The V and J genes are TRBV27 and TRBJ1-5, with a possible D match to TRBD1 (5 bases). Per the germline V gene, CDR1 is MNHEY and CDR2 is SMNVEV (reference sequence). This CDR3 region has 15 residues. Trimming left V 6 bases short and J 1 base short, with 13 bases between. Written as DNA, the CDR3 is TGTGCCAGCAGCCGAACAGGAGGGAGCAATCAGCCCCAGCATTTT. Translating it yields CASSRTGGSNQPQHF.

This clonotype was observed many times. The gene calls are TRBV24-1 and TRBJ2-3; D is ambiguous. Germline V gives CDR1 KGHDR, CDR2 SFDVKD. This CDR3 contains 17 residues. Trimming stripped 0 bases from V and 0 bases from J, with 12 bases between. CDR3 DNA sequence: TGTGCCACCAGTGATTTGTTGGGCGGAATAAGCACAGATACGCAGTATTTT. This sequence encodes CATSDLLGGISTDTQYF.

This clonotype has at least ten counts. The chain employs TRBV5-1 and TRBJ2-7; unclear D gene. The CDR3 covers 14 residues. V was pared by 5 bases and J by 3 bases, with 15 bases between. CDR1 is SGHRS and CDR2 is YFSETQ in the germline V gene. CDR3 nucleotide sequence: TGCGCCAGCAGGTTCGAGGCCCTAGACTACGAGCAGTACTTC. Translating it yields CASRFEALDYEQYF.

This clonotype was seen many times. The J gene is TRBJ2-7, the V gene TRBV5-5; D is unresolved. CDR3 length: 14 amino acids. CDR1 and CDR2 from the germline V gene are SGHKS and YYEKEE (reference sequence). V lost 0 bases and J lost 2, with 9 bases in between. The CDR3 DNA sequence: TGTGCCAGCAGCTTGGTTTCCGGAGCCTACGAGCAGTACTTC. Protein sequence: CASSLVSGAYEQYF.

In this sample, this clonotype turned up many times. The J gene is TRBJ1-1, the V gene TRBV2; D gene unclear. Germline V lookup: CDR1 SNHLY, CDR2 FYNNEI. CDR3 size: 13 residues. Between the trimmed V and J ends, which lost 4 bases and 1 base, there was a span of 7 bases. The CDR3: CASSARGNTEAFF. The CDR3 DNA sequence: TGTGCCAGCAGTGCGAGAGGGAACACTGAAGCTTTCTTT.

Details on this clonotype: This may be a read error, as it is one base from a much larger clone. The rearrangement links TRBV29-1 to TRBJ2-7; perhaps TRBD1 as D (6 bases). This CDR3 contains 15 residues. CDR1 is SQVTM, CDR2 ANQGSEA, per germline. The CDR3 spells CSAEEGTRVSAEQYF. The CDR3, as DNA: TGCAGCGCTGAAGAGGGGACACGCGTCTCCGCCGAGCAGTACTTC.

Of note for this clonotype: A read error is possible here, since a much larger clone lies one base away. This CDR3 fails to terminate in the conserved phenylalanine or tryptophan, so it likely reflects a read error. The V and J genes are TRBV6-5 and TRBJ2-2; 13 bases are a match to TRBD2. The junction had 13 bases not matched to a gene; V was cut back by 2 bases and J by 4 bases. The CDR3 is made up of 20 amino acids. Germline values: CDR1 MNHEY, CDR2 SVGAGI. This chain's CDR3 is CASSYLSTSGRISGTGELFL. The CDR3 coding sequence is TGTGCCAGCAGTTACCTATCGACTAGCGGGAGGATTTCGGGCACCGGGGAGCTGTTTCTT.

V gene TRBV5-1 combines with J gene TRBJ1-1; possible D gene TRBD1, 5 bases. The CDR3 length is 13 residues. Germline assignment: CDR1 SGHRS and CDR2 YFSETQ. Trimming cost V 7 bases and J 1 base, with 11 bases left between them. The CDR3 sequence: CASARGGNTEAFF. Written as DNA, the CDR3 is TGCGCCAGCGCACGGGGGGGGAACACTGAAGCTTTCTTT.

This sequence joins TRBV28 and TRBJ2-7, with D perhaps matching TRBD1 or TRBD2 (5 bases each). Deletions cut 7 bases from V and 2 bases from J, with 15 bases between. Germline CDR1 reads MDHEN; CDR2 reads SYDVKM. The CDR3 extends over 14 amino acids. The chain's CDR3 is CASTTPGPPYEQYF. The CDR3 nucleotides are TGTGCCAGCACCACTCCGGGACCACCCTACGAGCAGTACTTC.

This clonotype was detected many times. The chain joins TRBV2 to TRBJ1-5, with TRBD1 matching over 8 bases. Germline loops: CDR1 SNHLY, CDR2 FYNNEI. This CDR3 spans 15 amino acids. The ends lost 2 bases at V and 4 bases at J; junction bases unmatched: 4. DNA of the CDR3: TGTGCCAGCAGTGAAAGGGACAGGACAAATCAGCCCCAGCATTTT. This encodes CASSERDRTNQPQHF.

The chain joins TRBV25-1 to TRBJ2-1; no firm D call. V lost 3 bases to trimming and J lost 9 bases, with 12 bases between them. The CDR3 loop spans 13 amino acids. Germline V gene data show CDR1 as MGHDK and CDR2 as SYGVNS. CDR3 DNA sequence: TGTGCCAGCAGTGACTACCTAGACGGTGAGCAGTTCTTC. Its protein is CASSDYLDGEQFF.

The V and J genes are TRBV28 and TRBJ2-1, with TRBD2 matching 11 bases. Germline CDR1 reads MDHEN; CDR2 reads SYDVKM. CDR3 length equals 14 residues. V was pared by 7 bases and J by 6 bases, with 5 bases of the junction left unmatched. The CDR3: CASTLSGRANEQFF. The CDR3 DNA sequence: TGTGCCAGCACCCTTAGCGGGAGGGCCAATGAGCAGTTCTTC.

This sequence joins TRBV28 and TRBJ1-2, with 7 bases identical to TRBD1. Germline V gene sequence: CDR1 MDHEN, CDR2 SYDVKM. The CDR3 covers 14 residues. V dropped 4 bases and J dropped 4; count of bases not matched to a gene: 6. CDR3 nucleotides: TGTGCCAGCAGTTATGTGGGACAGAGCTATGGCTACACCTTC. Translated, it gives CASSYVGQSYGYTF.

The chain links TRBV15 to TRBJ2-5; 8 bases map to TRBD2. The CDR3 has 15 amino acids. The ends lost 3 bases at V and 4 bases at J; junction bases unmatched: 7. CDR1 LNHNV and CDR2 YYDKDF come from the germline V gene (reference sequence). The CDR3 sequence is CATSSDGRAPETQYF. The CDR3 DNA is TGTGCCACCAGCAGTGACGGGAGGGCCCCAGAGACCCAGTACTTC. Using reference TRBV15 and TRBJ2-5 for the parts outside the CDR3, the full variable domain is DAMVIQNPRYQVTQFGKPVTLSCSQTLNHNVMYWYQQKSSQAPKLLFHYYDKDFNNEADTPDNFQSRRPNTSFCFLDIRSPGLGDTAMYLCATSSDGRAPETQYFGPGTRLLVL.

This clonotype was counted between two and nine times. The V call is TRBV7-9, the J call TRBJ2-1; 10 nucleotides line up with TRBD2. Germline assignment: CDR1 SEHNR and CDR2 FQNEAQ (reference sequence). The V and J ends lost 0 bases and 6 bases, in that order; junction bases with no gene match: 5. The CDR3 spans 16 residues. The CDR3 DNA is TGTGCCAGCAGCTTAGCGGGCGCTAGCGGGGGCAATGAGCAGTTCTTC. Its protein product is CASSLAGASGGNEQFF. Full variable domain (rest looked up from reference TRBV7-9 and TRBJ2-1): DTGVSQNPRHKITKRGQNVTFRCDPISEHNRLYWYRQTLGQGPEFLTYFQNEAQLEKSRLLSDRFSAERPKGSFSTLEIQRTEQGDSAMYLCASSLAGASGGNEQFFGPGTRLTVL.